Following are 32 T cell receptor beta chains from one sample sequenced in a study of OX40 agonist ivuxolimab in advanced cancers. The protocol was immunoSEQ multiplex PCR, while the TCRdb copy is restricted to in-frame clones and leaves out a portion. The table has 35,000 to 50,000 clones, 80% to 90% seen once. The source was CD4+ or CD8+ T cells sorted from blood, collected in a trial of the OX40 agonist ivuxolimab. The receptors shown here come from an adult with an advanced solid tumor such as melanoma, head and neck, liver or kidney cancer.

V and J are TRBV27 and TRBJ2-5, with D tentatively TRBD1 (8 bases). The germline V gene encodes CDR1 MNHEY and CDR2 SMNVEV (reference sequence). Between the trimmed V and J ends, which lost 6 bases and 5 bases, there was a span of 22 bases. The CDR3 covers 16 residues. The CDR3 loop is CASSSINRGGGETQYF. The CDR3 DNA follows: TGTGCCAGCAGCTCAATCAACAGGGGGGGAGGGGAGACCCAGTACTTC.

This clone was seen a few times. The same CDR3 is also encoded by other DNA sequences in this sample. The chain recombines TRBV4-1 with TRBJ1-6; the match to TRBD1 covers 10 bases. This CDR3 spans 17 amino acids. Trimming at V came to 0 bases and at J to 7 bases, leaving 6 bases not matched to a gene. Germline values: CDR1 MGHRA, CDR2 YSYEKL. CDR3 DNA: TGCGCCAGCAGCCAAGATCGGACAGGGGGAAGGAATTCACCCCTCCACTTT. This encodes CASSQDRTGGRNSPLHF.

The V and J genes are TRBV29-1 and TRBJ1-2; 8 bases are a match to TRBD1. This CDR3 is 12 amino acids long. With V trimmed by 7 bases and J by 4 bases, 5 bases remained unmatched. The V gene's germline CDR1 is SQVTM and CDR2 ANQGSEA. CDR3 nucleotides: TGCAGCGCTAGGACAGGGATCTATGGCTACACCTTC. It encodes CSARTGIYGYTF.

The J gene is TRBJ1-1, the V gene TRBV7-2, with D unclear. CDR1 and CDR2 from the germline V gene are SGHTA and FQGNSA. The CDR3 covers 15 residues. V lost 3 bases to trimming and J lost 0 bases, with 11 bases between them. The CDR3 DNA follows: TGTGCCAGCAGCTTGGGCGGGTCCCTGAACACTGAAGCTTTCTTT. Translation gives CASSLGGSLNTEAFF. Full variable domain (rest looked up from reference TRBV7-2 and TRBJ1-1): GAGVSQSPSNKVTEKGKDVELRCDPISGHTALYWYRQSLGQGLEFLIYFQGNSAPDKSGLPSDRFSAERTGGSVSTLTIQRTQQEDSAVYLCASSLGGSLNTEAFFGQGTRLTVV.

J is TRBJ1-2 and V is TRBV30; D perhaps matches TRBD1 (5 bases). The CDR3 covers 19 residues. The ends were cut back, 0 bases at V and 4 bases at J, with 27 bases in the middle. The germline V gene encodes CDR1 GTSNPN and CDR2 SVGIG (reference sequence). CDR3 loop: CAWSVSLILGAQETYGYTF. CDR3 bases: TGTGCCTGGAGTGTATCTCTAATCCTAGGGGCCCAAGAAACCTATGGCTACACCTTC.

This clone was recorded only once. The chain uses TRBV19 and TRBJ2-2; 9 bases agree with TRBD1. CDR3 size: 13 residues. J was trimmed by 7 bases and V by 10 bases; bases with no gene match: 7. Germline loops: CDR1 LNHDA, CDR2 SQIVND (reference sequence). CDR3 loop: CATGTGFGGELFF. In nucleotides, the CDR3 is TGTGCCACCGGGACAGGGTTCGGCGGGGAGCTGTTTTTT.

This sequence joins TRBV28 and TRBJ2-4; a possible D gene is TRBD1 (6 bases). The germline V gene encodes CDR1 MDHEN and CDR2 SYDVKM. This CDR3 is 13 amino acids long. V lost 5 bases and J 8 bases, leaving 13 bases between the germline ends. CDR3 coding DNA: TGTGCCAGCAGTCCGCGGACAGAAGACATTCAGTACTTC. It yields the protein CASSPRTEDIQYF.

The chain links TRBV27 to TRBJ2-1; 9 bases line up with TRBD1. CDR1 is MNHEY, CDR2 SMNVEV, per germline (reference sequence). J was trimmed by 12 bases and V by 6 bases; bases with no gene match: 6. This CDR3 has 12 amino acids. The DNA of the CDR3 is TGTGCCAGCAGACAACGACAGGGGGTGCAGTTCTTC. This codes for CASRQRQGVQFF.

This chain joins TRBV7-6 and TRBJ1-6; 8 bases are a match to TRBD1. The junction had 7 bases not matched to a gene; V was cut back by 0 bases and J by 9 bases. There are 16 residues in the CDR3. Germline CDR1 and CDR2: SGHVS and FNYEAQ. CDR3 sequence reads: CASSLASGTGSSPLHF. The CDR3 bases are TGTGCCAGCAGCTTAGCCAGTGGGACAGGTTCTTCACCCCTCCACTTT.

The V and J genes are TRBV6-5 and TRBJ2-2, with a weak D call TRBD1 (6 bases). V was clipped by 6 bases and J by 1 base, with 9 bases between them. Germline CDR1 and CDR2: MNHEY and SVGAGI. CDR3 length: 14 residues. In DNA form, the CDR3 reads TGTGCCAGCAGACCCAGGGGGAACACCGGGGAGCTGTTTTTT. As protein: CASRPRGNTGELFF.

The genes are TRBV6-1 and TRBJ2-1, with D maybe TRBD1 (5 bases). Trimming pared 5 bases from V and 5 bases from J, leaving 10 bases between. The CDR3 contains 13 residues. Per the germline V gene, CDR1 is MNHNS and CDR2 is SASEGT. CDR3 nucleotides: TGTGCCAGCAGTACGCAGGGAAACAATGAGCAGTTCTTC. Protein product: CASSTQGNNEQFF.

The chain recombines TRBV19 with TRBJ2-5; TRBD1 agrees at 8 bases. The germline V gene encodes CDR1 LNHDA and CDR2 SQIVND (reference sequence). The CDR3 spans 15 residues. The ends lost 9 bases at V and 3 bases at J; junction bases unmatched: 12. The CDR3 protein is CASSRTGLAEETQYF. DNA for the CDR3: TGTGCCAGCTCAAGGACAGGGTTGGCCGAAGAGACCCAGTACTTC.

The rearrangement links TRBV11-2 to TRBJ2-2; D is possibly TRBD1 (6 bases). Trimming shortened V by 4 bases and J by 2 bases, and 8 bases separated the two germline ends. CDR1 is SGHAT, CDR2 FQNNGV, per germline. CDR3 length: 14 amino acids. The CDR3 loop is CASSWGQNTGELFF. In DNA, the CDR3 is TGTGCCAGCAGCTGGGGACAAAACACCGGGGAGCTGTTTTTT.

The chain has TRBV1 and TRBJ1-5. TRBV1 is classified as a pseudogene. There are 15 residues in the CDR3. The CDR3 loop reads CTSSQCPLAAWSQHF. The CDR3 nucleotides read TGCACCAGCAGCCAATGCCCTCTAGCGGCCTGGTCCCAGCATTTT.

The genes are TRBV2 and TRBJ2-3; a weak D match, TRBD2 (7 bases). V was shortened by 8 bases and J by 5 bases, with 26 bases between the two germline ends. This CDR3 is 17 amino acids long. The V gene's germline CDR1 is SNHLY and CDR2 FYNNEI. The CDR3 sequence: CASRSHRGGVWGDTQYF. In DNA, the CDR3 is TGTGCCAGCCGTTCACATAGAGGGGGGGTATGGGGAGATACGCAGTATTTT. The full variable domain, its missing parts supplied by reference TRBV2 and TRBJ2-3, is EPEVTQTPSHQVTQMGQEVILRCVPISNHLYFYWYRQILGQKVEFLVSFYNNEISEKSEIFDDQFSVERPDGSNFTLKIRSTKLEDSAMYFCASRSHRGGVWGDTQYFGPGTRLTVL.

V is TRBV7-3 and J is TRBJ2-3; a weak D match, TRBD2 (5 bases). Per germline, CDR1 SGHTA and CDR2 FQGTGA. The V gene lost 4 bases and the J gene lost 2 bases, with 7 bases spanning the gap. This CDR3 has 13 residues. This CDR3 is CASSSGVTDTQYF. DNA of the CDR3: TGTGCCAGCAGCTCCGGGGTCACAGATACGCAGTATTTT.

The V call is TRBV9, the J call TRBJ1-6, with 8 bases identical to TRBD1. The CDR3 runs to 15 residues. Germline CDR1 is SGDLS and CDR2 is YYNGEE. The V and J ends lost 4 bases and 8 bases, in that order; junction bases with no gene match: 8. The CDR3: CASSPTDRGYSPLHF. CDR3 bases: TGTGCCAGCAGCCCAACCGACAGGGGATATTCACCCCTCCACTTT.

In DNA, the CDR3 is TGTGCCAGCAGTTCCTCCGAAGTACGGAATGAGCAGTTCTTC. Its protein product is CASSSSEVRNEQFF. V usage is TRBV6-6 and J usage is TRBJ2-1, with unresolved D. Per germline, CDR1 MNHNY and CDR2 SVGAGI (reference sequence). V was cut by 4 bases and J by 7 bases, with 14 bases left in between. The CDR3 covers 14 residues.

The V call is TRBV30, the J call TRBJ1-1; TRBD1 matches 7 bases. CDR3 size: 13 residues. Germline V gives CDR1 GTSNPN, CDR2 SVGIG (reference sequence). Losses at the gene ends were 4 bases for V and 0 bases for J; bases not matched to a gene: 2. CDR3 in DNA: TGTGCCTGGAAACAGGGGATGAACACTGAAGCTTTCTTT. Encoded protein: CAWKQGMNTEAFF.

This sequence joins TRBV6-6 and TRBJ1-3; TRBD1 might be the D (5 bases). Germline-derived CDR1 and CDR2 are MNHNY and SVGAGI (reference sequence). The CDR3 consists of 16 residues. Trimming took 11 bases from V and 0 from J, leaving 20 bases between them. The CDR3 is CALSDTGRSSGNTIYF. The CDR3 region has the DNA TGTGCCCTCAGCGATACGGGGCGTAGCTCTGGAAACACCATATATTTT.

The chain has TRBV29-1 and TRBJ2-7, with D possibly being TRBD2 (5 bases). V was clipped by 6 bases and J by 4 bases, with 19 bases between them. The CDR3 runs 14 residues. Germline CDR1 and CDR2: SQVTM and ANQGSEA. The CDR3 bases are TGCAGCGTCCTGAGGGAGACCAGTCCTTACGAGCAGTACTTC. Protein sequence: CSVLRETSPYEQYF.

The chain combines TRBV29-1 with TRBJ1-1, with a tentative D call TRBD1 (6 bases). Germline values: CDR1 SQVTM, CDR2 ANQGSEA. The CDR3 consists of 13 residues. The CDR3 nucleotides are TGCAGAAGGGCTGGGGACATGAACACTGAAGCTTTCTTT. Protein: CRRAGDMNTEAFF.

This sequence joins TRBV6-1 and TRBJ2-3, with 11 nucleotides matching TRBD2. V shed 0 bases, J shed 2 bases, and the junction held 7 bases outside the gene matches. CDR1 and CDR2 from the germline V gene are MNHNS and SASEGT. The CDR3 consists of 18 residues. The CDR3 sequence is CASSEAKIAGGVTDTQYF. The CDR3, as DNA: TGTGCCAGCAGTGAAGCAAAAATAGCGGGGGGGGTCACAGATACGCAGTATTTT.

V usage is TRBV28 and J usage is TRBJ1-2; D gene unclear. The CDR3 consists of 16 residues. CDR1 and CDR2 (germline): MDHEN, SYDVKM. The V end lost 8 bases, the J end lost 4 bases, and 23 bases lay between the germline ends. The CDR3 sequence: CASGLFPAQTSYGYTF. The CDR3 nucleotides read TGTGCCAGCGGGCTATTTCCGGCCCAAACGTCCTATGGCTACACCTTC.

The rearrangement links TRBV5-1 to TRBJ2-2; TRBD2 aligns across 10 bases. V gave up 4 bases and J gave up 6 bases; unmatched junction bases: 9. CDR3 length equals 16 residues. Germline V CDR1 and CDR2: SGHRS, YFSETQ. CDR3 sequence (DNA): TGCGCCAGCAGCCGAGCGGGAGGGGCCCGGGCCGGGGAGCTGTTTTTT. This encodes CASSRAGGARAGELFF. The variable domain in full, completed from reference TRBV5-1 and TRBJ2-2, reads KAGVTQTPRYLIKTRGQQVTLSCSPISGHRSVSWYQQTPGQGLQFLFEYFSETQRNKGNFPGRFSGRQFSNSRSEMNVSTLELGDSALYLCASSRAGGARAGELFFGEGSRLTVL.

This chain connects TRBV5-1 to TRBJ2-1; 9 nucleotides line up with TRBD1. The CDR3 loop spans 15 amino acids. Germline loops: CDR1 SGHRS, CDR2 YFSETQ. Germline trimming cut 4 bases from V and 8 bases from J; bases unmatched to any gene: 10. CDR3 bases: TGCGCCAGCAGCACGTCCGGGACAGGGTTCGATGAGCAGTTCTTC. This translates into CASSTSGTGFDEQFF.

This CDR3 reads CASSIYGTARNTEAFF. CDR3 nucleotide sequence: TGTGCCAGTAGTATCTACGGGACAGCCCGGAACACTGAAGCTTTCTTT. V gene TRBV19 combines with J gene TRBJ1-1, with 7 nucleotides matching TRBD1. This CDR3 spans 16 amino acids. Trimming removed 3 bases from V and 1 base from J; junction bases left unmatched: 8. Germline V gene data show CDR1 as LNHDA and CDR2 as SQIVND (reference sequence).

This clone appeared a few times. The V call is TRBV4-2, the J call TRBJ1-1; no definite D call. The CDR3 totals 16 residues. From germline, CDR1 is LGHNA and CDR2 YNFKEQ. The V gene lost 2 bases and the J gene lost 0 bases, with 13 bases spanning the gap. The CDR3 DNA follows: TGTGCCAGCAGCCAAAAAACCGGGGATTTGAACACTGAAGCTTTCTTT. Translated, it gives CASSQKTGDLNTEAFF.

The chain couples TRBV18 to TRBJ1-3; D is uncertain. Per the germline V gene, CDR1 is KGHSH and CDR2 is LQKENI. The CDR3 is made up of 14 amino acids. V was cut by 0 bases and J by 0 bases, with 3 bases left in between. Here the CDR3 DNA reads TGTGCCAGCTCACCACCTGGCTCTGGAAACACCATATATTTT. This sequence encodes CASSPPGSGNTIYF.

V is TRBV2 and J is TRBJ1-2, with D possibly TRBD1 on 6 matching bases. The CDR3 is 15 amino acids. The V gene lost 1 base and the J gene lost 1 base, with 10 bases spanning the gap. CDR1 is SNHLY, CDR2 FYNNEI, per germline. CDR3 residues: CASSEGQANNYGYTF. CDR3 sequence (DNA): TGTGCCAGCAGTGAAGGACAGGCCAATAACTATGGCTACACCTTC.

This chain links TRBV7-6 with TRBJ1-2; D not resolved. Between the trimmed V and J ends, which lost 3 bases and 2 bases, there was a span of 4 bases. Germline assignment: CDR1 SGHVS and CDR2 FNYEAQ. There are 12 residues in the CDR3. The CDR3 DNA sequence: TGTGCCAGCAGCTTGGGAAACTATGGCTACACCTTC. It is translated as CASSLGNYGYTF.

The rearrangement links TRBV19 to TRBJ1-5; the match to TRBD1 covers 9 bases. This CDR3 is 14 amino acids long. The V segment lost 2 bases and the J segment 5 bases; nucleotides outside the gene matches: 1. From germline, CDR1 is LNHDA and CDR2 SQIVND (reference sequence). CDR3 amino acids: CASSITGGDQPQHF. The CDR3 bases are TGTGCCAGTAGTATAACAGGGGGCGATCAGCCCCAGCATTTT.